What follows is one T cell receptor beta chain and its context. Method: immunoSEQ multiplex PCR; TCRdb's copy keeps in-frame clones and lacks some. The table shows around 690,000 clones, with about 90% occurring only once. The record originates from a study of shared clonotypes between healthy human individuals. Each of the donors was a healthy adult who was HIV-negative and had not had a recent acute infection or vaccination. Within Nashville, Tennessee resided all donors, each a Caucasian adult. CD45RO+ cells were combined with CCR7-negative CD45RA+ TemRA cells to form CD8 memory. The germline V gene has CDR1 MNHEY and CDR2 SVGAGI. This CDR3 has 15 amino acids. V lost 2 bases, J lost 0 bases, and 5 bases lay in between.

The sequence was collected from a man between 18 and 29 years old in good health. Some clones in this sample may be carry-over from other donors' samples. The chain links TRBV6-5 to TRBJ2-6; no clear D gene. The sequencing sample was made of memory CD8+ T cells from PBMCs. Subset specified: CD45RO+ cells pooled with CCR7-negative TemRA cells. The CDR3 DNA reads TGTGCCAGCAGTTACCGGGCCTCTGGGGCCAACGTCCTGACTTTC. Protein sequence: CASSYRASGANVLTF.